The clone carrying this TCR beta chain was seen more than once but under ten times. Its antigen is not known. The source of the sample is a study of identical twins. Overall study findings and caveats: It was possible that invariant MAIT and iNKT cells partly confounded the zero-insertion analyses.

This CDR3 is 16 amino acids long. V was clipped by 2 bases and J by 5 bases, with 17 bases between them. From germline, CDR1 is SGHTA and CDR2 FQGNSA. MiXCR was run by TCRdb on the 5' RACE reads, yielding one entry per CDR3 protein. There are more than 200,000 distinct CDR3 sequences in the sample; over 12% occur only once, and 8.5% to 10% lies in the top ten. Sequencing was carried out using memory (CD45RO+) T cells sorted from blood. The clonotype comes from a woman between 18 and 29 years old in good health. The rearrangement uses TRBV7-2 and TRBJ2-3; D might be TRBD1 or TRBD2, each matching 5 bases. The CDR3 coding sequence is TGTGCCAGCAGCTTAACCTCGCGTGGGACCGGAGATACGCAGTATTTT. Protein: CASSLTSRGTGDTQYF. The full variable domain, completed using reference TRBV7-2 and TRBJ2-3, is GAGVSQSPSNKVTEKGKDVELRCDPISGHTALYWYRQSLGQGLEFLIYFQGNSAPDKSGLPSDRFSAERTGGSVSTLTIQRTQQEDSAVYLCASSLTSRGTGDTQYFGPGTRLTVL.